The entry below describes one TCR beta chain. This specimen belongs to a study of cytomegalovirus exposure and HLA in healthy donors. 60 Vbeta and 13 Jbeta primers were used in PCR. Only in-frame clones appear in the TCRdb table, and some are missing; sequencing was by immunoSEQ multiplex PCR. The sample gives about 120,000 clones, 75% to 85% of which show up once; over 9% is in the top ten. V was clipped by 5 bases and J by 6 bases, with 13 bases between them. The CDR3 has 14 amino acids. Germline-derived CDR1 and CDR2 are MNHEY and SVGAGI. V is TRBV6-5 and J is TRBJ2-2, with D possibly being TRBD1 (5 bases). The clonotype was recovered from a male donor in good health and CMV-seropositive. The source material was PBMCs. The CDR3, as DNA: TGTGCCAGCAGTCCTACAGGAGAGGCCGGGGAGCTGTTTTTT. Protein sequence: CASSPTGEAGELFF.